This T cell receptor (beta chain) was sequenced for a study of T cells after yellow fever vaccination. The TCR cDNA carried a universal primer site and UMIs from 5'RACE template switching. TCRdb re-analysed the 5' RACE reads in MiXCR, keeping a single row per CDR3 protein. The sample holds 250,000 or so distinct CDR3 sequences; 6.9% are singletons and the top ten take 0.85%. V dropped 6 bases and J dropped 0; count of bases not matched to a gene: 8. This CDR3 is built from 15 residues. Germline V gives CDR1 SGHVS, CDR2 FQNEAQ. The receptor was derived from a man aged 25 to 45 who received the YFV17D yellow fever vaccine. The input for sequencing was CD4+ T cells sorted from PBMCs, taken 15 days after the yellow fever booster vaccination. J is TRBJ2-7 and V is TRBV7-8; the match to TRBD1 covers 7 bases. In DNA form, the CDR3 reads TGTGCCAGCAGACCCCGGACAGGATCCTCCTACGAGCAGTACTTC. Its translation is CASRPRTGSSYEQYF.